These 27 T cell receptor beta chains originate from one sample sequenced in a study of cytomegalovirus exposure and HLA in healthy donors. The PCR made use of 60 Vbeta and 13 Jbeta primers. Here immunoSEQ multiplex PCR was the method, and the copy in TCRdb shows in-frame clones only, minus some. Of around 90,000 clones listed, 86% are singletons. The specimen was PBMCs. These receptors were taken from a man between 25 and 39 years old in good health and CMV-seropositive.

The rearrangement links TRBV4-1 to TRBJ2-2; 12 positions agree with TRBD2. With V trimmed by 3 bases and J by 6 bases, 8 bases remained unmatched. Germline CDR1 reads MGHRA; CDR2 reads YSYEKL. The CDR3 is 17 amino acids. The CDR3 region has the DNA TGCGCCAGCAGCCACGAATCTAGCGGGAGGGCGTCCGGGGAGCTGTTTTTT. Residues: CASSHESSGRASGELFF.

The chain is built from TRBV29-1 and TRBJ2-1; 7 nucleotides agree with TRBD1. This CDR3 has 13 amino acids. Germline V gives CDR1 SQVTM, CDR2 ANQGSEA. J was trimmed by 9 bases and V by 8 bases; bases with no gene match: 13. The CDR3 bases are TGCAGCTCGATGACAGGGTCCCCTGGTGAGCAGTTCTTC. Its translation: CSSMTGSPGEQFF.

CDR3 loop: CSVGVTGPQHF. As DNA, the CDR3 is TGCAGCGTTGGCGTCACTGGGCCCCAGCATTTT. This rearrangement joins TRBV29-1 to TRBJ1-5; D remains unclear. In germline, CDR1 is SQVTM, CDR2 ANQGSEA. The CDR3 runs 11 residues. Trimming removed 4 bases from V and 9 bases from J, with 10 bases in between. Full variable domain (remainder filled in from reference TRBV29-1 and TRBJ1-5): SAVISQKPSRDICQRGTSLTIQCQVDSQVTMMFWYRQQPGQSLTLIATANQGSEATYESGFVIDKFPISRPNLTFSTLTVSNMSPEDSSIYLCSVGVTGPQHFGDGTRLSIL.

The chain joins TRBV5-1 to TRBJ2-7; 7 bases are a match to TRBD1. Germline V gives CDR1 SGHRS, CDR2 YFSETQ. J gave up 1 base and V 4 bases, and 8 bases lay outside the gene matches. This CDR3 contains 15 residues. CDR3: CASSQAETGSYEQYF. The CDR3 DNA reads TGCGCCAGCAGCCAGGCGGAGACAGGGTCCTACGAGCAGTACTTC.

The rearrangement joins TRBV29-1 to TRBJ2-7; TRBD1 matches at 8 bases. V shed 4 bases, J shed 7 bases, and the junction held 9 bases outside the gene matches. There are 13 residues in the CDR3. Germline-derived CDR1 and CDR2 are SQVTM and ANQGSEA. The DNA of the CDR3 is TGCAGCGTTGTCCCGCAGGGGGCGGGTGAGCAGTACTTC. Its translation: CSVVPQGAGEQYF.

The genes are TRBV30 and TRBJ1-1; D possibly corresponds to TRBD1 (6 bases). Per the germline V gene, CDR1 is GTSNPN and CDR2 is SVGIG (reference sequence). The CDR3 is 15 residues long. V was shortened by 8 bases and J by 3 bases, with 22 bases between the two germline ends. CDR3 nucleotides: TGTGCCGTGAGGGGGGGGGCGGAGGTGGACACTGAAGCTTTCTTT. This sequence encodes CAVRGGAEVDTEAFF.

The rearrangement links TRBV7-9 to TRBJ2-1; 15 bases map to TRBD2. Germline V gene sequence: CDR1 SEHNR, CDR2 FQNEAQ (reference sequence). Germline trimming cut 3 bases from V and 5 bases from J; bases unmatched to any gene: 5. CDR3 size: 17 residues. This chain's CDR3 is CASSFRRTSGRDNEQFF. The CDR3 DNA sequence: TGTGCCAGCAGCTTCCGCAGGACTAGCGGGAGGGACAATGAGCAGTTCTTC.

The rearrangement uses TRBV28 and TRBJ2-5; TRBD1 aligns across 11 bases. The J call is uncertain, as TRBJ2-7 better fits the DNA end. The CDR3 spans 14 residues. Germline V CDR1 and CDR2: MDHEN, SYDVKM. As DNA, the CDR3 is TGTGCCAGCAGCCCAGGGGACAGGGGGTCCGAGCAGTACTTC. Encoded protein: CASSPGDRGSEQYF.

This chain uses TRBV27 with TRBJ1-5, with 10 bases identical to TRBD1. V trimming: 4 bases; J trimming: 11 bases; junction bases outside the gene matches: 11. Germline CDR1 MNHEY, CDR2 SMNVEV (reference sequence). The CDR3 extends over 15 amino acids. The CDR3 region has the DNA TGTGCCAGCAGTTCAGGTGGACAGGGGGGCGCGGCCCAGCATTTT. Amino acid sequence: CASSSGGQGGAAQHF.

The V and J genes are TRBV19 and TRBJ2-1; weak D call: TRBD1 (6 bases). This CDR3 region has 16 residues. The V and J ends lost 4 bases and 10 bases respectively, with 23 bases between them. Per germline, CDR1 LNHDA and CDR2 SQIVND (reference sequence). CDR3 sequence (DNA): TGTGCCAGTAGTACCCCCCGTGAACAGGGCCTGGGGGAGCAGTTCTTC. This encodes CASSTPREQGLGEQFF.

This clone was counted once. V and J are TRBV7-9 and TRBJ2-5, with 9 positions matching TRBD1. Germline CDR1 reads SEHNR; CDR2 reads FQNEAQ (reference sequence). J lost 1 base, V lost 2 bases, and 5 bases had no gene match. This CDR3 region has 16 residues. Here the CDR3 DNA reads TGTGCCAGCAGCTTATCTGGACAGGGGTCCCAAGAGACCCAGTACTTC. The encoded protein is CASSLSGQGSQETQYF.

The chain has TRBV28 and TRBJ1-4, with a weak D call TRBD1 (5 bases). CDR3 length equals 12 residues. Germline V lookup: CDR1 MDHEN, CDR2 SYDVKM. Trimming removed 10 bases from V and 3 bases from J, with 9 bases in between. The CDR3 region is CAIGGSNEKLFF. As DNA, the CDR3 is TGTGCCATCGGGGGTTCTAATGAAAAACTGTTTTTT.

The rearrangement links TRBV7-9 to TRBJ2-5; 8 bases are shared with TRBD2. This CDR3 is 17 amino acids long. In germline, CDR1 is SEHNR, CDR2 FQNEAQ (reference sequence). Trimming at V came to 5 bases and at J to 5 bases, leaving 16 bases not matched to a gene. CDR3 nucleotide sequence: TGTGCCAGCAGCCCCCACGGGGTAGCGGGAAGCGGGGAGACCCAGTACTTC. Translating it yields CASSPHGVAGSGETQYF.

The V call is TRBV4-2, the J call TRBJ1-2, with D perhaps TRBD1 (5 bases). The CDR3 runs to 17 residues. Germline-derived CDR1 and CDR2 are LGHNA and YNFKEQ. V lost 1 base, J lost 1 base, and 16 bases lay in between. CDR3 bases: TGTGCCAGCAGCCAAGCAAAGGGGCAGGCCCTTAACTATGGCTACACCTTC. Protein product: CASSQAKGQALNYGYTF.

The chain is built from TRBV19 and TRBJ2-7, with 12 bases lining up with TRBD1. The CDR3 has 16 residues. Germline V CDR1 and CDR2: LNHDA, SQIVND (reference sequence). With 4 bases clipped from V and 3 bases from J, the junction kept 7 bases outside the gene matches. CDR3 coding DNA: TGTGCCAGTAGTAGGACGGGGACAGGGGGCTTCTACGAGCAGTACTTC. It codes for CASSRTGTGGFYEQYF. Full variable domain (outside the CDR3, taken from reference TRBV19 and TRBJ2-7): DGGITQSPKYLFRKEGQNVTLSCEQNLNHDAMYWYRQDPGQGLRLIYYSQIVNDFQKGDIAEGYSVSREKKESFPLTVTSAQKNPTAFYLCASSRTGTGGFYEQYFGPGTRLTVT.

The chain links TRBV7-6 to TRBJ2-7, with a tentative D call TRBD1 (6 bases). Trimming took 0 bases from V and 7 from J, leaving 13 bases between them. CDR3 size: 14 residues. Looked up from germline, CDR1 is SGHVS and CDR2 is FNYEAQ. The DNA for the CDR3 is TGTGCCAGCAGCTTAGCCGGGACATTTGGAGAGCAGTACTTC. It yields the protein CASSLAGTFGEQYF.

CDR3 residues: CASSLPGRGILISGANVLTF. CDR3 nucleotide sequence: TGTGCCAGCTCACTTCCGGGACGGGGGATCCTTATCTCTGGGGCCAACGTCCTGACTTTC. The chain is built from TRBV18 and TRBJ2-6, with a possible D match to TRBD2 (6 bases). This CDR3 region has 20 residues. Germline loops: CDR1 KGHSH, CDR2 LQKENI. V was trimmed by 4 bases and J by 0 bases, leaving 22 bases between them.

This sequence joins TRBV13 and TRBJ2-3; TRBD2 matches at 12 bases. The trim removed 5 bases at V and 5 bases at J, leaving 8 bases unmatched. There are 16 residues in the CDR3. The germline V gene encodes CDR1 PRHDT and CDR2 FYEKMQ (reference sequence). CDR3 in DNA: TGTGCCAGCAGCGCTCGACTAGCGGGAGATCTAGATACGCAGTATTTT. It codes for CASSARLAGDLDTQYF.

In nucleotides, the CDR3 is TGCGCCAGCAGTAGCGGGAGTAGCTACGAGCAGTACTTC. Translated, it gives CASSSGSSYEQYF. V is TRBV10-1 and J is TRBJ2-7; 8 positions agree with TRBD2. V was clipped by 5 bases and J by 3 bases; unmatched bases: 3. This CDR3 contains 13 residues. The V gene's germline CDR1 is WNHNN and CDR2 SYGVQD (reference sequence).

This rearrangement joins TRBV10-1 to TRBJ2-7; TRBD2 matches 11 bases. Losses at the gene ends were 3 bases for V and 4 bases for J; bases not matched to a gene: 8. This CDR3 is 16 amino acids long. Germline CDR1 is WNHNN and CDR2 is SYGVQD (reference sequence). For the CDR3, the DNA is TGCGCCAGCAGTGAAGGTACTAGCGGGAGTTTATACGAGCAGTACTTC. The encoded protein is CASSEGTSGSLYEQYF.

The chain employs TRBV7-9 and TRBJ1-1, with TRBD1 matching 9 bases. J lost 4 bases, V lost 4 bases, and 7 bases had no gene match. Germline CDR1 is SEHNR and CDR2 is FQNEAQ (reference sequence). This CDR3 is 15 amino acids long. Written as DNA, the CDR3 is TGTGCCAGCAGCTCAGACAGGGGGAGGGTCACTGAAGCTTTCTTT. It encodes CASSSDRGRVTEAFF. Supplemented by reference TRBV7-9 and TRBJ1-1, the full variable domain reads DTGVSQNPRHKITKRGQNVTFRCDPISEHNRLYWYRQTLGQGPEFLTYFQNEAQLEKSRLLSDRFSAERPKGSFSTLEIQRTEQGDSAMYLCASSSDRGRVTEAFFGQGTRLTVV.

CDR3 sequence (DNA): TGTGCCAGCAGCTTAATACGGACAGGGGGCACTGAAGCTTTCTTT. It encodes CASSLIRTGGTEAFF. The genes are TRBV11-2 and TRBJ1-1; TRBD1 aligns across 10 bases. Germline values: CDR1 SGHAT, CDR2 FQNNGV. The ends lost 2 bases at V and 4 bases at J; junction bases unmatched: 4. The CDR3 consists of 15 residues.

The chain combines TRBV29-1 with TRBJ1-1; D ambiguous. V was trimmed by 7 bases and J by 1 base, leaving 13 bases between them. The CDR3 spans 13 residues. Germline loops: CDR1 SQVTM, CDR2 ANQGSEA. CDR3 nucleotides: TGCAGCGCTGATTGGTCAGAGAACACTGAAGCTTTCTTT. Its protein product is CSADWSENTEAFF.

The chain links TRBV5-4 to TRBJ2-5, with 16 positions matching TRBD2. V trimming: 3 bases; J trimming: 3 bases; junction bases outside the gene matches: 5. The germline gives CDR1 SGHNT, CDR2 YYREEE (reference sequence). The CDR3 consists of 17 residues. CDR3 protein: CASSSGTSGRAEETQYF. The DNA of the CDR3 is TGTGCCAGCAGCTCGGGGACTAGCGGGAGGGCAGAAGAGACCCAGTACTTC.

The chain recombines TRBV7-3 with TRBJ1-3; D unclear. The CDR3 contains 18 residues. Germline CDR1 SGHTA, CDR2 FQGTGA. The V end lost 2 bases, the J end lost 1 base, and 18 bases lay between the germline ends. For the CDR3, the DNA is TGTGCCAGCAGCTTACGAAGGAAGGTCGGGATTTCTGGAAACACCATATATTTT. This gives the protein CASSLRRKVGISGNTIYF. Drawing the rest from reference TRBV7-3 and TRBJ1-3, the complete variable domain is GAGVSQTPSNKVTEKGKYVELRCDPISGHTALYWYRQSLGQGPEFLIYFQGTGAADDSGLPNDRFFAVRPEGSVSTLKIQRTERGDSAVYLCASSLRRKVGISGNTIYFGEGSWLTVV.

This clone came up a few times. The rearrangement links TRBV4-2 to TRBJ2-3; 7 nucleotides match TRBD2. Germline V gene lookup returns CDR1 LGHNA and CDR2 YNFKEQ. V lost 0 bases, J lost 3 bases, and 9 bases stayed unmatched. CDR3 size: 17 residues. Here the CDR3 reads CASSQDWPGGGTDTQYF. The CDR3 DNA reads TGTGCCAGCAGCCAAGATTGGCCGGGAGGAGGGACAGATACGCAGTATTTT.

The V call is TRBV28, the J call TRBJ1-5; 7 bases fit TRBD1. The ends lost 4 bases at V and 11 bases at J; junction bases unmatched: 11. Germline assignment: CDR1 MDHEN and CDR2 SYDVKM. The CDR3 covers 14 residues. CDR3 sequence (DNA): TGTGCCAGCAGTTCAAGGGGGCGAAGGGAGTCCCAGCATTTT. This translates into CASSSRGRRESQHF.